This T cell receptor beta chain emerged from a study of beta chain features in type 1 diabetes. About the study: Healthy donors and patients had similar age, gender and cell yields. General observations from the study: Moderately but significantly shorter TCRB CDR3s were found in Type 1 diabetes patients in all four CD4+ subsets.

The CDR3 covers 15 residues. Germline V gene lookup returns CDR1 SSHAT and CDR2 FNYEAQ (reference sequence). Trimming cost V 2 bases and J 4 bases; bases outside gene matches: 5. The authors reverse transcribed all of the isolated RNA, so sequencing captured expressed TCRB transcripts. Read counts averaged around 3.6 million for samples of naive, central memory and regulatory T cells. Using immunoSEQ multiplex PCR, the repertoire was profiled, and TCRdb retains in-frame clones only, with some absent. The data show approximately 730,000 clones, roughly 13% seen once. Worth noting for this clone: The antigen is not known.

By way of CD45RO/CCR7/CD25/CD127/CD95/CD27, the CD4+ regulatory, stem cell-like memory, central memory and naive cells were sorted. Material for sequencing was naive CD4+ T cells from blood. This clonotype originated in a man younger than 35 with type 1 diabetes. The chain combines TRBV7-7 with TRBJ2-5, with 9 bases matching TRBD1. The CDR3 protein is CASSLMTGGLETQYF. The CDR3 DNA reads as TGTGCCAGCAGCTTAATGACAGGGGGATTAGAGACCCAGTACTTC.